This T cell receptor (beta chain) was profiled in a study of blood T cell repertoires in COVID-19. The wider study: Sources were T cells, B-cell-depleted T cells, or PBMCs; the material itself was cDNA or gDNA.

Libraries were prepared by immunoSEQ multiplex PCR; TCRdb keeps only in-frame clonotypes and omits some of them. The sample lists 65,000 to 90,000 clones, around nine tenths occurring once. Recruited during active infection, patients (from Seattle) were subsequently followed longitudinally. V shed 6 bases, J shed 4 bases, and the junction held 9 bases outside the gene matches. This CDR3 comprises 14 residues. Germline lookup yields CDR1 MNHEY and CDR2 SVGAGI. The receptor was isolated from a man older than 75 with COVID-19, enrolled during active disease. Sequenced sample: peripheral blood. J is TRBJ2-7 and V is TRBV6-5; 7 bases are shared with TRBD1. CDR3 bases: TGTGCCAGCAGCGGGACAGTGATCTTGTACGAGCAGTACTTC. Protein product: CASSGTVILYEQYF.